What follows are 26 T cell receptor beta chains derived from one specimen sequenced in a study of blood T cell repertoires in COVID-19. Profiling relied on immunoSEQ multiplex PCR, and the TCRdb table lists in-frame clones only, not all of them. The sample lists about 150,000 clones, roughly 88% occurring once. Sequenced sample: peripheral blood. The source is a man in his fifties or sixties with COVID-19, enrolled during active disease.

The V gene is TRBV5-1, the J gene TRBJ1-1; D might be TRBD1 (6 bases). Deletions cut 4 bases from V and 6 bases from J, with 16 bases between. CDR1 is SGHRS, CDR2 YFSETQ, per germline. The CDR3 has 14 amino acids. The CDR3 bases are TGCGCCAGCAGCATACAGGGTCTGCTGGCTGAAGCTTTCTTT. This sequence encodes CASSIQGLLAEAFF.

This clone was seen just once. A junction boundary mismatches the germline segment, possibly from a read error. The chain recombines TRBV7-9 with TRBJ2-4; D perhaps matches TRBD1 (6 bases). The germline V gene has CDR1 SEHNR and CDR2 FQNEAQ (reference sequence). This CDR3 has 15 amino acids. This CDR3 reads CASRPLGAAKSIQYF. The CDR3 DNA reads TGTGCCAGCCGCCCTTTGGGGGCAGCCAAAAGCATTCAGTACTTC.

The J gene is TRBJ2-5, the V gene TRBV18, with D tentatively TRBD2 (6 bases). Germline CDR1 KGHSH, CDR2 LQKENI. V gave up 4 bases and J gave up 2 bases, with 8 bases separating them. This CDR3 is 13 amino acids long. For the CDR3, the DNA is TGTGCCAGCTCACGGACTACTCAAGAGACCCAGTACTTC. Residues: CASSRTTQETQYF. Full variable domain (outside the CDR3, taken from reference TRBV18 and TRBJ2-5): NAGVMQNPRHLVRRRGQEARLRCSPMKGHSHVYWYRQLPEEGLKFMVYLQKENIIDESGMPKERFSAEFPKEGPSILRIQQVVRGDSAAYFCASSRTTQETQYFGPGTRLLVL.

The V call is TRBV27, the J call TRBJ2-4, with D perhaps matching TRBD1 (6 bases). The V end lost 5 bases, the J end lost 15 bases, and 20 bases lay between the germline ends. The CDR3 has 13 residues. Looked up from germline, CDR1 is MNHEY and CDR2 is SMNVEV (reference sequence). The DNA of the CDR3 is TGTGCCAGCAGTAGTAACAGACAGGAATCTTTGTACTTC. This sequence encodes CASSSNRQESLYF.

This clone was picked up one time. The rearrangement joins TRBV18 to TRBJ1-4; D not resolved. The CDR3 contains 14 residues. V was trimmed by 3 bases and J by 2 bases, leaving 7 bases between them. Per germline, CDR1 KGHSH and CDR2 LQKENI. In DNA form, the CDR3 reads TGTGCCAGCTCACCGCAGAGGACTAATGAAAAACTGTTTTTT. Translated, it gives CASSPQRTNEKLFF.

This clone was counted between two and nine times. The chain recombines TRBV30 with TRBJ2-7; weak D call: TRBD2 (7 bases). Germline-derived CDR1 and CDR2 are GTSNPN and SVGIG (reference sequence). The CDR3 spans 12 residues. Trimming shortened V by 7 bases and J by 3 bases, and 13 bases separated the two germline ends. The CDR3: CASWGGGYEQYF. CDR3 bases: TGTGCCTCATGGGGAGGGGGCTACGAGCAGTACTTC.

The rearrangement links TRBV25-1 to TRBJ1-1, with a possible D match to TRBD1 (5 bases). V was clipped by 8 bases and J by 5 bases, with 24 bases between them. The CDR3 spans 16 residues. The V gene's germline CDR1 is MGHDK and CDR2 SYGVNS. CDR3 sequence (DNA): TGTGCCAGCCGAGAGACAGCAAAGTCCCAGAGGACTGAAGCTTTCTTT. Translated: CASRETAKSQRTEAFF.

The J gene is TRBJ2-1, the V gene TRBV5-1; the match to TRBD1 covers 8 bases. CDR3 length equals 15 residues. The germline V gene encodes CDR1 SGHRS and CDR2 YFSETQ. The J segment lost 2 bases and the V segment lost 0 bases, leaving 1 base of the junction unmatched. In nucleotides, the CDR3 is TGCGCCAGCAGCTTGGAGGGACAGGCCTACAATGAGCAGTTCTTC. Protein: CASSLEGQAYNEQFF.

The rearrangement uses TRBV4-1 and TRBJ2-2; D call uncertain. This CDR3 spans 12 amino acids. Germline lookup yields CDR1 MGHRA and CDR2 YSYEKL. V was cut by 3 bases and J by 7 bases, with 6 bases left in between. The CDR3 spells CASSHPVGELFF. In DNA form, the CDR3 reads TGCGCCAGCAGCCATCCAGTCGGGGAGCTGTTTTTT.

The CDR3 DNA is TGCGCCAGCAGCCAAGATGGGCAGGGCGATCAGCCCCAGCATTTT. This codes for CASSQDGQGDQPQHF. The chain links TRBV4-1 to TRBJ1-5; TRBD1 might be the D (5 bases). This CDR3 has 15 amino acids. Deletions cut 0 bases from V and 5 bases from J, with 11 bases between. The V gene's germline CDR1 is MGHRA and CDR2 YSYEKL.

The J gene is TRBJ2-7, the V gene TRBV12-3 or TRBV12-4, with D possibly TRBD2 on 6 matching bases. Between the trimmed V and J ends, which lost 5 bases and 3 bases, there was a span of 11 bases. The CDR3 totals 13 residues. The CDR3 loop is CASSPSESYEQYF. Here the CDR3 DNA reads TGTGCCAGCAGTCCTAGCGAAAGCTACGAGCAGTACTTC.

This chain joins TRBV18 and TRBJ1-6, with 9 bases lining up with TRBD1. Trimming at V came to 0 bases and at J to 0 bases, leaving 3 bases not matched to a gene. The CDR3 consists of 18 residues. Germline V lookup: CDR1 KGHSH, CDR2 LQKENI. CDR3 sequence (DNA): TGTGCCAGCTCACCACCGGGGACAGGGAGCTCCTATAATTCACCCCTCCACTTT. It specifies CASSPPGTGSSYNSPLHF.

This chain links TRBV29-1 with TRBJ1-1, with D maybe TRBD1 (6 bases). This CDR3 is 13 amino acids long. The V end lost 4 bases, the J end lost 0 bases, and 9 bases lay between the germline ends. The germline gives CDR1 SQVTM, CDR2 ANQGSEA. As DNA, the CDR3 is TGCAGCGTTGTGGGACATCTGAACACTGAAGCTTTCTTT. This gives the protein CSVVGHLNTEAFF.

This chain uses TRBV7-9 with TRBJ2-1; 7 bases map to TRBD2. Losses at the gene ends were 5 bases for V and 7 bases for J; bases not matched to a gene: 11. Germline lookup yields CDR1 SEHNR and CDR2 FQNEAQ (reference sequence). CDR3 length equals 15 residues. The CDR3 spells CASSPVLAGLNEQFF. The CDR3 region has the DNA TGTGCCAGCAGCCCGGTATTAGCGGGTCTAAATGAGCAGTTCTTC.

This clone was picked up one time. The chain has TRBV9 and TRBJ1-1, with TRBD1 identical over 8 bases. J was trimmed by 8 bases and V by 1 base; bases with no gene match: 7. CDR3 length: 14 residues. Germline CDR1 SGDLS, CDR2 YYNGEE. The chain's CDR3 is CASSVYPGQGEAFF. The CDR3 coding sequence is TGTGCCAGCAGCGTATATCCAGGACAGGGAGAAGCTTTCTTT.

The chain recombines TRBV18 with TRBJ1-2; D possibly corresponds to TRBD1 (6 bases). The CDR3 totals 16 residues. Trimming stripped 3 bases from V and 4 bases from J, with 18 bases between. CDR1 KGHSH and CDR2 LQKENI come from the germline V gene. The CDR3 loop reads CASSPARAQGTYGYTF. The CDR3 DNA is TGTGCCAGCTCACCCGCCCGAGCACAGGGCACCTATGGCTACACCTTC.

V and J are TRBV7-2 and TRBJ1-6; TRBD1 aligns across 9 bases. The CDR3 totals 16 residues. J was trimmed by 7 bases and V by 11 bases; bases with no gene match: 15. Germline CDR1 reads SGHTA; CDR2 reads FQGNSA. CDR3 sequence reads: CAGRDRVGSGNSPLHF. The CDR3 region has the DNA TGTGCCGGCCGGGACAGGGTTGGATCGGGGAATTCACCCCTCCACTTT.

The DNA of the CDR3 is TGTGCCAGTATCGGGACACTGAACACTGAAGCTTTCTTT. Protein: CASIGTLNTEAFF. The chain has TRBV19 and TRBJ1-1; tentative D call: TRBD1 (6 bases). Germline V gene lookup returns CDR1 LNHDA and CDR2 SQIVND (reference sequence). The CDR3 loop spans 13 amino acids. Trimming took 7 bases from V and 0 from J, leaving 9 bases between them.

This clone was observed a single time. The V and J genes are TRBV6-5 and TRBJ1-1, with D possibly TRBD1 on 6 matching bases. In germline, CDR1 is MNHEY, CDR2 SVGAGI. The CDR3 spans 14 residues. V dropped 6 bases and J dropped 1 base, with 12 bases sitting between them. The CDR3 loop is CASRAGTPNTEAFF. CDR3 nucleotide sequence: TGTGCCAGCAGGGCCGGGACACCGAACACTGAAGCTTTCTTT.

The V and J genes are TRBV10-3 and TRBJ1-5, with D tentatively TRBD1 (5 bases). Trimming cost V 6 bases and J 3 bases, with 15 bases left between them. CDR3 size: 15 residues. Germline CDR1 and CDR2: ENHRY and SYGVKD. The CDR3 is CAIRADGGYNQPQHF. The CDR3 coding sequence is TGTGCCATCAGAGCTGACGGGGGATACAATCAGCCCCAGCATTTT.

The V call is TRBV29-1, the J call TRBJ1-1; 7 bases match TRBD1. This CDR3 has 13 amino acids. Germline CDR1 and CDR2: SQVTM and ANQGSEA. The V segment lost 5 bases and the J segment 0 bases; nucleotides outside the gene matches: 3. CDR3 amino acids: CSVLTGLNTEAFF. The CDR3, as DNA: TGCAGCGTTCTGACAGGGCTGAACACTGAAGCTTTCTTT. Filled out from reference TRBV29-1 and TRBJ1-1, the complete variable domain reads SAVISQKPSRDICQRGTSLTIQCQVDSQVTMMFWYRQQPGQSLTLIATANQGSEATYESGFVIDKFPISRPNLTFSTLTVSNMSPEDSSIYLCSVLTGLNTEAFFGQGTRLTVV.

This clone has a handful of counts. The V call is TRBV10-3, the J call TRBJ1-1, with D possibly being TRBD1 (5 bases). CDR1 is ENHRY, CDR2 SYGVKD, per germline. The CDR3 sequence is 12 residues long. The V end was cut by 4 bases, the J end by 4 bases, with 7 bases between. The chain's CDR3 is CAISAQGTEAFF. CDR3 sequence (DNA): TGTGCCATCAGTGCTCAGGGCACTGAAGCTTTCTTT.

The chain is built from TRBV2 and TRBJ1-3; no definite D call. Trimming removed 1 base from V and 0 bases from J, with 10 bases in between. The CDR3 has 16 residues. Germline V gene lookup returns CDR1 SNHLY and CDR2 FYNNEI. This chain's CDR3 is CASSEGRATSGNTIYF. The DNA of the CDR3 is TGTGCCAGCAGTGAAGGGAGAGCAACCTCTGGAAACACCATATATTTT.

The genes are TRBV27 and TRBJ2-7, with D possibly matching TRBD1 (6 bases). This CDR3 spans 15 amino acids. Germline values: CDR1 MNHEY, CDR2 SMNVEV (reference sequence). V lost 6 bases to trimming and J lost 6 bases, with 21 bases between them. CDR3 sequence: CASRPIRGGSPEQYF. The CDR3 DNA is TGTGCCAGCAGGCCTATCAGGGGTGGGTCCCCCGAGCAGTACTTC.

This chain joins TRBV7-2 and TRBJ1-4; perhaps TRBD1 as D (5 bases). Trimming shortened V by 0 bases and J by 7 bases, and 9 bases separated the two germline ends. This CDR3 region has 14 residues. Germline loops: CDR1 SGHTA, CDR2 FQGNSA. CDR3 sequence: CASSLALRGEKLFF. In DNA, the CDR3 is TGTGCCAGCAGCTTAGCCCTAAGGGGTGAAAAACTGTTTTTT.

This clone was counted a single time. The chain combines TRBV6-2 or TRBV6-3 with TRBJ2-7; TRBD1 agrees at 8 bases. The CDR3 has 15 residues. CDR1 and CDR2 (germline): MNHEY, SVGEGT. V lost 1 base to trimming and J lost 3 bases; unmatched junction nucleotides: 5. CDR3 protein: CASSYWSGGNYEQYF. The CDR3 DNA reads as TGTGCCAGCAGTTACTGGTCAGGGGGCAACTACGAGCAGTACTTC.